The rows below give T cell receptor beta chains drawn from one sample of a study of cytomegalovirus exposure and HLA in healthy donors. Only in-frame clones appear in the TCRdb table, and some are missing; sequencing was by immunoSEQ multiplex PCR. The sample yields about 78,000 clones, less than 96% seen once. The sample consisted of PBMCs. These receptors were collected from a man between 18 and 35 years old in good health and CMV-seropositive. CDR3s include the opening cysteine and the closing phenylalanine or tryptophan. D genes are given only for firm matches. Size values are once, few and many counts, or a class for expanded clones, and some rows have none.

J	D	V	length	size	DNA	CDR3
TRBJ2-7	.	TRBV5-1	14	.	TGCGCCAGCAGCGGAGACGCACAGGGCTACGAGCAGTACTTC	CASSGDAQGYEQYF
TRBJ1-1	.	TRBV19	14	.	TGTGCCAGTAGTAATCTTGCGGCGAACACTGAAGCTTTCTTT	CASSNLAANTEAFF
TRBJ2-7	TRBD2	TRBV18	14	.	TGTGCCAGCTCAGAGGGACTAGCGGTCGCCGAGCAGTACTTC	CASSEGLAVAEQYF
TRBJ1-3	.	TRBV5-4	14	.	TGTGCCAGCAGCCTGGACAGCTCGGGAAACACCATATATTTT	CASSLDSSGNTIYF
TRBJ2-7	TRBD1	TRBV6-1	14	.	TGTGCCAGCAGTCGGACAGGGGGAACCTACGAGCAGTACTTC	CASSRTGGTYEQYF
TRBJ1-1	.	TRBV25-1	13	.	TGTGCCAGCAGTCAGGGATCGGGTACTGAAGCTTTCTTT	CASSQGSGTEAFF
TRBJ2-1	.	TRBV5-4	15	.	TGTGCCAGCAGCTTACCAGGGGTTTCCTACAATGAGCAGTTCTTC	CASSLPGVSYNEQFF
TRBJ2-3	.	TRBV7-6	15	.	TGTGCCAGCAGCTTAATCGAGCGGGGCACAGATACGCAGTATTTT	CASSLIERGTDTQYF
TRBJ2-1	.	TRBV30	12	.	TGTGCCTGGACAGACAGGGGAGGGAAGCAGTTCTTC	CAWTDRGGKQFF
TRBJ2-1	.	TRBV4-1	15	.	TGCGCCAGCAGCCCTAGCCAGAGCTCCTACAATGAGCAGTTCTTC	CASSPSQSSYNEQFF
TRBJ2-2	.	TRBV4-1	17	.	TGCGCCAGCAGCCAAGATATGGGGCAGGGGAACACCGGGGAGCTGTTTTTT	CASSQDMGQGNTGELFF
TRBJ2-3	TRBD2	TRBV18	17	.	TGTGCCAGCTCACCACCGGCCGGGACTAGCGGCACAGATACGCAGTATTTT	CASSPPAGTSGTDTQYF
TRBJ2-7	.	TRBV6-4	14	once	TGTGCCAGCAATAAGACGAGGATAGCCTACGAGCAGTACTTC	CASNKTRIAYEQYF
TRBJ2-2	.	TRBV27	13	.	TGTGCCAGCAGTTTATCGAGGACCGGGGAGCTGTTTTTT	CASSLSRTGELFF
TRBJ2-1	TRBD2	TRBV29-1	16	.	TGCAGCGTTGAAGGGACTAGCGGGAGTTACGACAATGAGCAGTTCTTC	CSVEGTSGSYDNEQFF
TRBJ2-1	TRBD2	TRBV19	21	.	TGTGCCAGTAGTATAGTGAGGAAGGGGCTGTTATTGGGACTAGCGGCTAATGAGCAGTTCTTC	CASSIVRKGLLLGLAANEQFF
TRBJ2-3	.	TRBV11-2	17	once	TGTGCCAGCAGCTTAGATTTCGAGCGGGTGGGGACAGATACGCAGTATTTT	CASSLDFERVGTDTQYF
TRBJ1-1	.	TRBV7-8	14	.	TGTGCCAGCAGCTTAGCATTAGGGGGGGGGACCGCTTTCTTT	CASSLALGGGTAFF
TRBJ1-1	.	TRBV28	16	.	TGTGCCAGCAGTGACTCATCCTTGACTGAAAACACTGAAGCTTTCTTT	CASSDSSLTENTEAFF
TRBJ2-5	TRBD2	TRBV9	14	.	TGTGCCAGCAGCGCCCTAGCGGGGCAAGAGACCCAGTACTTC	CASSALAGQETQYF